Presented here are 23 T cell receptor beta chains from one specimen sequenced in a study of neurological immune-mediated disorders. TCRdb recomputed calls from the 5' RACE reads with MiXCR, one row per CDR3 protein. The sample consists of 65,000 to 90,000 distinct CDR3 sequences, 5% to 6% of them appearing once. Material for sequencing was PBMCs. The receptors here all came from a woman aged 25 to 39 with multiple sclerosis.

This clonotype has a handful of counts. The chain carries TRBV5-4 and TRBJ1-1, with D hard to call. Trimming took 4 bases from V and 3 from J, leaving 13 bases between them. The CDR3 covers 14 residues. Germline CDR1 SGHNT, CDR2 YYREEE (reference sequence). This CDR3 is CASSGQDGYTEAFF. CDR3 sequence (DNA): TGTGCCAGCAGCGGTCAGGACGGCTACACTGAAGCTTTCTTT.

This clonotype came up many times. The V and J genes are TRBV9 and TRBJ2-5; 7 bases match TRBD2. Germline V gene data show CDR1 as SGDLS and CDR2 as YYNGEE. The CDR3 is made up of 14 amino acids. J gave up 1 base and V 0 bases, and 0 bases lay outside the gene matches. The CDR3 sequence is CASSVGLAQETQYF. DNA for the CDR3: TGTGCCAGCAGCGTAGGACTAGCCCAAGAGACCCAGTACTTC.

This clonotype has ten or more counts. The chain uses TRBV3-1 and TRBJ1-5, with TRBD1 matching 8 bases. V was clipped by 3 bases and J by 6 bases; unmatched bases: 13. The CDR3 runs to 17 residues. CDR1 is LGHDT and CDR2 is YNNKEL in the germline V gene (reference sequence). This CDR3 is CASSQEGTRGPFQPQHF. The DNA of the CDR3 is TGTGCCAGCAGCCAGGAAGGGACCAGGGGGCCGTTTCAGCCCCAGCATTTT.

The table lists this clonotype with a few counts. The V and J genes are TRBV20-1 and TRBJ2-5; D remains unclear. CDR1 is DFQATT, CDR2 SNEGSKA, per germline (reference sequence). V was trimmed by 6 bases and J by 0 bases, leaving 14 bases between them. CDR3 length: 14 residues. CDR3 DNA: TGCAGTGCCTCACCCCAGGAGTACCAAGAGACCCAGTACTTC. Its translation is CSASPQEYQETQYF.

This clonotype has more than one count but fewer than ten. The CDR3 here is CSATPSRRRSYNEQFF. The CDR3 DNA follows: TGCAGTGCTACCCCTTCGAGGAGGCGCTCCTACAATGAGCAGTTCTTC. This chain connects TRBV20-1 to TRBJ2-1; D possibly corresponds to TRBD2 (5 bases). Germline CDR1 is DFQATT and CDR2 is SNEGSKA (reference sequence). The CDR3 runs 16 residues. The ends were cut back, 4 bases at V and 0 bases at J, with 16 bases in the middle.

This clonotype was seen many times. V and J are TRBV7-9 and TRBJ2-1, with 11 bases identical to TRBD2. This CDR3 is built from 14 residues. Germline assignment: CDR1 SEHNR and CDR2 FQNEAQ (reference sequence). The ends lost 6 bases at V and 5 bases at J; junction bases unmatched: 3. As DNA, the CDR3 is TGTGCCAGCAGTCTAGCGGGAGGTAACAATGAGCAGTTCTTC. Its translation: CASSLAGGNNEQFF.

This clonotype was observed many times. This sequence joins TRBV5-1 and TRBJ2-1, with D hard to call. V was trimmed by 3 bases and J by 6 bases, leaving 16 bases between them. Germline V gene sequence: CDR1 SGHRS, CDR2 YFSETQ. CDR3 length: 15 residues. The CDR3 region is CASSSNGRVPNEQFF. The CDR3 bases are TGCGCCAGCAGCTCTAACGGACGGGTTCCCAATGAGCAGTTCTTC.

This clonotype showed up many times. This chain connects TRBV9 to TRBJ2-1, with 15 nucleotides matching TRBD2. CDR1 SGDLS and CDR2 YYNGEE come from the germline V gene. The ends lost 0 bases at V and 0 bases at J; junction bases unmatched: 7. The CDR3 loop spans 20 amino acids. The DNA of the CDR3 is TGTGCCAGCAGCGTAGGGGGACTAGCGGGGGGTCTCAACTCCTACAATGAGCAGTTCTTC. Protein: CASSVGGLAGGLNSYNEQFF.

This clonotype has at least ten counts. The CDR3 DNA reads TGTGCCACCTCGGCCCTCCCGAATCAGCCCCAGCATTTT. Translating gives CATSALPNQPQHF. The J gene is TRBJ1-5, the V gene TRBV2, with no clear D. Germline CDR1 and CDR2: SNHLY and FYNNEI. The CDR3 consists of 13 residues. The germline V and J ends were trimmed by 10 bases and 4 bases, with 14 bases remaining between them.

This clonotype was detected a few times. Possible read error: a much larger clone is one base away. This sequence joins TRBV5-6 and TRBJ2-5; D is possibly TRBD1 or TRBD2 (5 bases each). Trimming left V 0 bases short and J 6 bases short, with 12 bases between. The CDR3 totals 14 residues. Germline V gene lookup returns CDR1 SGHDT and CDR2 YYEEEE. The CDR3 reads CASSLGTQGQTQYF. The CDR3 nucleotides read TGTGCCAGCAGCTTGGGGACCCAGGGACAGACCCAGTACTTC.

The chain recombines TRBV12-2 with TRBJ1-1; TRBD1 is the table's D call, not checked against the DNA. TRBV12-2 is classified as a pseudogene. The CDR3 is 16 residues long. The CDR3 loop is CASRLAGGMGGTEAFF. CDR3 DNA sequence: TGTGCAAGTCGCTTAGCCGGGGGGATGGGGGGCACTGAAGCTTTCTTT.

This clonotype was seen a few times. A clone one base away is much larger, so this may be a read error. The rearrangement links TRBV5-1 to TRBJ1-6, with 7 bases identical to TRBD1. The CDR3 runs 15 residues. CDR1 is SGHRS, CDR2 YFSETQ, per germline. CDR3 bases: TGCGCCAGCAGCTGGGGGACAGACTATAATTCACCCCTCAACTTT. Amino acid sequence: CASSWGTDYNSPLNF.

This clonotype was picked up a small number of times. The CDR3 loop reads CASSPAGGTYEQYV. The CDR3 coding sequence is TGTGCCAGCTCACCGGCGGGAGGAACCTACGAGCAGTACGTC. The V and J genes are TRBV18 and TRBJ2-7; 8 nucleotides match TRBD2. Trimming took 3 bases from V and 2 from J; bases not matched to a gene: 3. This CDR3 contains 14 residues. The germline gives CDR1 KGHSH, CDR2 LQKENI.

The table lists this clonotype with many counts. The rearrangement uses TRBV5-1 and TRBJ2-1; 13 bases agree with TRBD2. The CDR3 is made up of 17 amino acids. V dropped 4 bases and J dropped 2; count of bases not matched to a gene: 6. CDR1 SGHRS and CDR2 YFSETQ come from the germline V gene. CDR3 nucleotide sequence: TGCGCCAGCAGCGGCGGGACTAGCGGGACCCCCTACAATGAGCAGTTCTTC. Its protein product is CASSGGTSGTPYNEQFF. The variable domain in full, completed from reference TRBV5-1 and TRBJ2-1, reads KAGVTQTPRYLIKTRGQQVTLSCSPISGHRSVSWYQQTPGQGLQFLFEYFSETQRNKGNFPGRFSGRQFSNSRSEMNVSTLELGDSALYLCASSGGTSGTPYNEQFFGPGTRLTVL.

Regarding this clonotype: A much bigger clone sits one base away, suggesting this may be a read error. The chain recombines TRBV12-3 or TRBV12-4 with TRBJ1-2; possible D gene TRBD1, 5 bases. Trimming took 0 bases from V and 6 from J, leaving 11 bases between them. The CDR3 is made up of 14 amino acids. The CDR3 coding sequence is TGTGCCAGCAGTTTAGCGCAGGGCCCCCATGGCTACACCTTC. It codes for CASSLAQGPHGYTF.

This clonotype turned up a few times. The V gene is TRBV20-1, the J gene TRBJ2-1; TRBD1 agrees at 10 bases. The trim removed 4 bases at V and 6 bases at J, leaving 6 bases unmatched. The CDR3 covers 14 residues. Germline V lookup: CDR1 DFQATT, CDR2 SNEGSKA (reference sequence). This CDR3 reads CSATIRDRGNEQFF. The CDR3 bases are TGCAGTGCTACTATCCGGGACAGGGGCAATGAGCAGTTCTTC.

In regard to this clonotype: This may come from a read error, since a much larger clone is one base off. V is TRBV5-8 and J is TRBJ1-5; D call uncertain. The CDR3 runs 11 residues. Germline CDR1 reads SGHTS; CDR2 reads YDEGEE. The CDR3 sequence is CASSLAQHQHF. DNA for the CDR3: TGTGCCAGCAGCTTGGCACAGCACCAGCATTTT.

The V and J genes are TRBV6-1 and TRBJ1-1, with D perhaps matching TRBD1 (6 bases). This CDR3 is 14 amino acids long. Germline assignment: CDR1 MNHNS and CDR2 SASEGT. V was shortened by 7 bases and J by 1 base, with 13 bases between the two germline ends. The CDR3 here is CASKEGQWNTEAFF. CDR3 nucleotide sequence: TGTGCCAGCAAGGAGGGACAATGGAACACTGAAGCTTTCTTT.

This clonotype was recorded at least ten times. The rearrangement links TRBV24-1 to TRBJ2-5; a possible D gene is TRBD2 (5 bases). This CDR3 spans 14 amino acids. Trimming stripped 5 bases from V and 2 bases from J, with 11 bases between. The germline V gene encodes CDR1 KGHDR and CDR2 SFDVKD. The CDR3 is CATSGTDEQETQYF. The CDR3, as DNA: TGTGCCACCAGTGGGACTGACGAACAAGAGACCCAGTACTTC.

The chain combines TRBV18 with TRBJ2-3; 7 bases are a match to TRBD1. The J segment lost 3 bases and the V segment lost 6 bases, leaving 3 bases of the junction unmatched. From germline, CDR1 is KGHSH and CDR2 LQKENI. CDR3 length equals 13 residues. CDR3 region: CASSGTETDTQYF. DNA for the CDR3: TGTGCCAGCTCCGGGACAGAAACAGATACGCAGTATTTT.

This clonotype was seen at least ten times. The chain links TRBV2 to TRBJ2-7, with D unclear. V dropped 10 bases and J dropped 2 bases, with 15 bases sitting between them. Germline CDR1 and CDR2: SNHLY and FYNNEI. The CDR3 has 13 residues. The CDR3 reads CATAINPTYEQYF. The CDR3 DNA follows: TGTGCCACCGCGATCAATCCGACCTACGAGCAGTACTTC.

Concerning this clonotype itself: The junction differs from germline at one of its ends, possibly a read error. The chain is built from TRBV5-1 and TRBJ1-5; D unclear. Germline V CDR1 and CDR2: SGHRS, YFSETQ. The CDR3 has 15 amino acids. The CDR3 coding sequence is TGCGCCAGCAGCTTGGGGGTCGGTAGCAATAAGACCCAGAATTTT. Translated: CASSLGVGSNKTQNF.

This clonotype was seen ten or more times. The chain couples TRBV15 to TRBJ1-2; 10 bases are shared with TRBD1. The CDR3 covers 13 residues. Trimming removed 3 bases from V and 8 bases from J; junction bases left unmatched: 3. Germline V gives CDR1 LNHNV, CDR2 YYDKDF (reference sequence). CDR3: CATSRDRGVGYTF. The CDR3 coding sequence is TGTGCCACCAGCAGGGACAGGGGGGTCGGCTACACCTTC.